This T cell receptor beta chain was retrieved from a study of blood T cell repertoires in COVID-19. Study-level information: The study drew acute and convalescent COVID-19 samples from the United States, Italy and Spain. Sources were T cells, B-cell-depleted T cells, or PBMCs; the material itself was cDNA or gDNA.

Seattle-derived patients entered the study during active infection and were followed longitudinally. Clones were read by immunoSEQ multiplex PCR, and TCRdb kept only the in-frame ones, dropping some. Here the sample spans roughly 200,000 clones, about four fifths being singletons. This clone was observed a single time. The CDR3 has 13 amino acids. V lost 3 bases to trimming and J lost 4 bases, with 10 bases between them. Germline CDR1 reads GTSNPN; CDR2 reads SVGIG (reference sequence). V gene TRBV30 combines with J gene TRBJ2-1; no clear D. The sample taken for sequencing was peripheral blood. The receptor's source is an older woman with COVID-19, enrolled during active disease. DNA for the CDR3: TGTGCCTGGAGGACTCTGGCTTACAATGAGCAGTTCTTC. Protein product: CAWRTLAYNEQFF.